This T cell receptor (beta chain) was identified during a study of cytomegalovirus exposure and HLA in healthy donors. The PCR contained 60 Vbeta and 13 Jbeta primers. Measured with immunoSEQ multiplex PCR; TCRdb has only the in-frame clones, and not every one. The sample has about 190,000 clones, roughly four fifths seen once. This clonotype was obtained from a woman between 25 and 40 years old in good health and CMV-seropositive. What was sequenced was PBMCs.

In nucleotides, the CDR3 is TGCGCCAGCAGCCAGGACAGGGGGAGCTCCTACGAGCAGTACTTC. It specifies CASSQDRGSSYEQYF. V and J are TRBV4-1 and TRBJ2-5, with TRBD1 matching 10 bases. The J call may be faulty, since TRBJ2-7 better matches the DNA end. CDR1 is MGHRA, CDR2 YSYEKL, per germline. This CDR3 has 15 residues.